Following are 18 T cell receptor beta chains from one sample sequenced in a study of T cell clonality in common variable immunodeficiency. Method: immunoSEQ multiplex PCR; TCRdb's copy keeps in-frame clones and lacks some. In total the sample includes about 47,000 clones, none of them seen once. The material sequenced was peripheral blood mononuclear cells. The receptor source for this set is a person aged 18 to 70 in good health.

This clone was seen ten or more times. Read sequence stops 3 residues before the CDR3 end, and the germline J gene provides the missing end. The chain is built from TRBV5-1 and TRBJ2-1; 7 bases match TRBD2. Trimming took 4 bases from V and 2 from J; bases not matched to a gene: 9. The CDR3 consists of 16 residues. CDR1 is SGHRS, CDR2 YFSETQ, per germline. The sequenced part of the CDR3 DNA is TGCGCCAGCAGCGTACTCTCGGGGGGACCCTACAATGAG. This sequence encodes CASSVLSGGPYNE. The entire CDR3 protein is CASSVLSGGPYNEQFF.

Notes on this clone: The read ends 3 residues early relative to the CDR3; the germline J gene fills the gap. The genes are TRBV5-1 and TRBJ1-4; no reliable D call. V gave up 1 base and J gave up 0 bases, with 4 bases separating them. This CDR3 spans 14 amino acids. Per germline, CDR1 SGHRS and CDR2 YFSETQ. CDR3 sequence reads: CASSLLSTNEKLFF. CDR3 DNA (partial): TGCGCCAGCAGCTTGCTGTCAACTAATGAAAAA.

This clone was observed many times. Read coverage stops 3 residues before the CDR3 terminus; the germline J gene supplies the remainder. This same CDR3 is encoded by further DNA sequences in the sample. The genes are TRBV20-1 and TRBJ1-3; 7 positions agree with TRBD1. CDR1 is DFQATT, CDR2 SNEGSKA, per germline (reference sequence). The J segment lost 1 base and the V segment lost 6 bases, leaving 3 bases of the junction unmatched. The CDR3 length is 13 residues. The CDR3 sequence is CSAEQGSGNTIYF. The CDR3 bases that were read are TGCAGTGCCGAACAGGGGTCTGGAAACACC.

This clone was observed many times. The CDR3 end falls 3 residues outside the read, so it is completed with the germline J gene. This chain links TRBV30 with TRBJ1-4; 8 positions agree with TRBD1. Germline lookup yields CDR1 GTSNPN and CDR2 SVGIG (reference sequence). After removal of 2 bases from V and 5 bases from J, the junction contained 4 bases not matched to a gene. CDR3 length: 14 amino acids. The CDR3 loop reads CAWSRGTGNEKLFF. CDR3 bases read: TGTGCCTGGAGTCGCGGGACAGGAAATGAAAAA.

The table lists this clone with many counts. Coverage ceases 3 residues before the CDR3 finishes, and the germline J gene fills in the end. The chain uses TRBV29-1 and TRBJ2-3; D call uncertain. The CDR3 covers 13 residues. The germline gives CDR1 SQVTM, CDR2 ANQGSEA. The ends were cut back, 5 bases at V and 2 bases at J, with 11 bases in the middle. CDR3 DNA, as far as it was read: TGCAGCGTTTCGAGCGAGTCCACAGATACG. Amino acids: CSVSSESTDT. The full CDR3 reads CSVSSESTDTQYF.

The table lists this clone with many counts. The CDR3 sequence is CASSPLAWDSQYF. The sequenced CDR3 bases are TGCGCCAGCAGCCCCCTAGCGTGGGACTCG. The chain links TRBV5-1 to TRBJ2-3, with D perhaps matching TRBD2 (6 bases). With the read ending 3 residues before the CDR3 end, the germline J gene is used to fill in that end. Germline values: CDR1 SGHRS, CDR2 YFSETQ. CDR3 length: 13 amino acids.

This clone was observed a few times. The read terminates 3 residues before the CDR3 end, so the remaining end is supplied by the germline J gene. The chain carries TRBV7-2 and TRBJ2-3; 8 nucleotides match TRBD1. The CDR3 contains 15 residues. CDR1 and CDR2 from the germline V gene are SGHTA and FQGNSA. Incomplete CDR3 DNA: TGTGCCAGCAGCTTAGTTCAGGGGGCCGTGAAGACG. It encodes CASSLVQGAVKT. The whole CDR3 sequence reads CASSLVQGAVKTQYF.

This clone was seen a few times. The read finishes 3 residues shy of the CDR3 end, and the germline J gene is used to complete it. This chain links TRBV2 with TRBJ2-3; tentatively, D is TRBD1 or TRBD2 (6 bases each). Trimming shortened V by 10 bases and J by 3 bases, and 17 bases separated the two germline ends. Germline V gene data show CDR1 as SNHLY and CDR2 as FYNNEI. The CDR3 consists of 14 residues. The CDR3 DNA, read in part, is TGTGCCACCTCCAAGGGGGAGGAAACAGATACG. As protein: CATSKGEETDT. The whole CDR3 sequence reads CATSKGEETDTQYF.

This clone was seen more than once but under ten times. From the germline J gene comes the end of the CDR3, since the read stops 3 residues before it. The rearrangement links TRBV5-1 to TRBJ1-2; D unresolved. The length of the CDR3 is 15 residues. The germline V gene encodes CDR1 SGHRS and CDR2 YFSETQ. The CDR3 reads CASMMFPASGETYTF. CDR3 DNA (partial): TGCGCCAGCATGATGTTCCCGGCTAGCGGGGAGACC. Looking up the rest from reference TRBV5-1 and TRBJ1-2 gives the full variable domain: KAGVTQTPRYLIKTRGQQVTLSCSPISGHRSVSWYQQTPGQGLQFLFEYFSETQRNKGNFPGRFSGRQFSNSRSEMNVSTLELGDSALYLCASMMFPASGETYTFGSGTRLTVV.

Remarks on this clone: Read data end 3 residues before the CDR3 end; the end is taken from the germline J gene. The chain uses TRBV5-1 and TRBJ1-2, with D unclear. In germline, CDR1 is SGHRS, CDR2 YFSETQ. This CDR3 comprises 16 residues. CDR3 region: CASSPQVAGVADTYTF. CDR3 bases read: TGCGCCAGCAGCCCCCAGGTAGCGGGAGTGGCAGATACC.

This clone occurred many times. The missing CDR3 end, 3 residues past where the read stops, is filled in from the germline J gene. The rearrangement joins TRBV19 to TRBJ2-5; 16 bases are shared with TRBD2. The trim removed 10 bases at V and 4 bases at J, leaving 6 bases unmatched. From germline, CDR1 is LNHDA and CDR2 SQIVND (reference sequence). This CDR3 is built from 15 residues. CDR3 DNA, as far as it was read: TGTGCCACCGGGACTAGCGGGGGGGCCCGAGAGACC. This gives the protein CATGTSGGARET. The full CDR3 protein is CATGTSGGARETQYF.

This clone was seen at least ten times. The CDR3 sequence is CASSRGTSGDTQYF. The sequenced part of the CDR3 DNA is TGCGCCAGCAGCCGAGGTACTAGTGGAGATACG. The chain combines TRBV5-1 with TRBJ2-3, with D possibly being TRBD2 (5 bases). The CDR3 end falls 3 residues outside the read, so it is completed with the germline J gene. Germline values: CDR1 SGHRS, CDR2 YFSETQ. V lost 4 bases and J lost 5, with 14 bases in between. CDR3 length equals 14 residues.

This clone was counted many times. Coverage ceases 3 residues before the CDR3 finishes, and the germline J gene fills in the end. This chain uses TRBV19 with TRBJ2-1; 8 bases agree with TRBD2. Germline V gives CDR1 LNHDA, CDR2 SQIVND (reference sequence). V gave up 1 base and J gave up 6 bases; unmatched junction bases: 8. This CDR3 has 16 residues. CDR3 amino acids: CASSIVLAGRSNEQFF. The part of the CDR3 DNA that was read is TGTGCCAGTAGTATAGTTCTAGCGGGTAGGAGCAATGAG.

In regard to this clone: The read comes to an end 3 residues before the CDR3 does, leaving the germline J gene to fill in the end. This sequence joins TRBV5-6 and TRBJ1-1; TRBD1 agrees at 7 bases. The ends lost 2 bases at V and 3 bases at J; junction bases unmatched: 4. CDR3 length: 14 amino acids. Germline CDR1 SGHDT, CDR2 YYEEEE. The part of the CDR3 DNA that was read is TGTGCCAGCAGCTTTGAACAGGGGTACACTGAA. Translation: CASSFEQGYTE. The entire CDR3 protein is CASSFEQGYTEAFF.

This clone has ten or more counts. The read stops 3 residues short of the end of the CDR3; the missing end is completed from the germline J gene. The rearrangement links TRBV7-3 to TRBJ2-1; D unclear. Germline loops: CDR1 SGHTA, CDR2 FQGTGA. V lost 1 base to trimming and J lost 4 bases, with 8 bases between them. CDR3 length: 14 residues. This CDR3 reads CASSLMAEYNEQFF. CDR3 DNA (partial): TGTGCCAGCAGCTTAATGGCTGAGTACAATGAG.

The sequenced part of the CDR3 DNA is TGTGCCAGTAGTGGAGGAGCGACCCAAGAGACG. Its protein product is CASSGGATQET. The entire CDR3 protein is CASSGGATQETQYF. The V gene is TRBV19, the J gene TRBJ2-3; a weak D match, TRBD2 (5 bases). The read terminates 3 residues ahead of where the CDR3 ends, so the germline J gene completes it. Germline assignment: CDR1 LNHDA and CDR2 SQIVND (reference sequence). The CDR3 spans 14 residues.

This clone was counted only a few times. The read finishes 3 residues shy of the CDR3 end, and the germline J gene is used to complete it. This rearrangement joins TRBV7-2 to TRBJ1-3; TRBD1 might be the D (5 bases). This CDR3 has 14 residues. Trimming took 5 bases from V and 2 from J, leaving 10 bases between them. Per germline, CDR1 SGHTA and CDR2 FQGNSA. The covered CDR3 bases are TGTGCCAGCAGCCAACAGGAAACTGGAAACACC. Encoded protein: CASSQQETGNT. The CDR3, in full, reads CASSQQETGNTIYF.

This clone was seen repeatedly, ten times or more. The sequenced CDR3 bases are TGTGCCTGGAGCCTCGGTAGCTCTGGAAACACC. Translated, it gives CAWSLGSSGNT. The CDR3 as a whole reads CAWSLGSSGNTIYF. The chain has TRBV30 and TRBJ1-3; D unclear. Read coverage stops 3 residues before the CDR3 terminus; the germline J gene supplies the remainder. The germline CDR1 and CDR2 sequences are GTSNPN and SVGIG (reference sequence). This CDR3 spans 14 amino acids. Trimming took off 3 bases at V and 0 bases at J, with 9 bases between the two ends.